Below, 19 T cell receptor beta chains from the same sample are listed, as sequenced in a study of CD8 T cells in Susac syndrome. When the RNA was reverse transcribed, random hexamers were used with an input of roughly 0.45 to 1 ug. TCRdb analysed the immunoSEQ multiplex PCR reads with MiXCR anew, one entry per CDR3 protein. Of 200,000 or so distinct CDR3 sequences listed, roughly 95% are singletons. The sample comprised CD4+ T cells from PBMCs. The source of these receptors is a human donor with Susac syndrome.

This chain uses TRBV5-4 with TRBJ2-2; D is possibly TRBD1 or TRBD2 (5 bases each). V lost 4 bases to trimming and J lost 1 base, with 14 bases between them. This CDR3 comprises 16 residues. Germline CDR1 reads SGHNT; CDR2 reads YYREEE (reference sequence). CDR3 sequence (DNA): TGTGCCAGCAGCCTGGGGCCTAGCAGGAACACCGGGGAGCTGTTTTTT. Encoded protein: CASSLGPSRNTGELFF.

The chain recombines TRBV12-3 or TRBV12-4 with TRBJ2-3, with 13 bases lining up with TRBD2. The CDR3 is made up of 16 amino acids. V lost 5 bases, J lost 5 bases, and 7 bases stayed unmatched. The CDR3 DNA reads TGTGCCAGCAGTCCACTAGCGGGGGGGCCGAGAGATACGCAGTATTTT. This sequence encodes CASSPLAGGPRDTQYF.

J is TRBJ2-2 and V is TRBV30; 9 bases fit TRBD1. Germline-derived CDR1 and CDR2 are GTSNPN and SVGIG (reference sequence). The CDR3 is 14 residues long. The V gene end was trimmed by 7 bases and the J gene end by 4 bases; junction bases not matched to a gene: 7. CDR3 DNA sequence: TGTGCCTACCGACAGGGGGAAATCACCGGGGAGCTGTTTTTT. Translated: CAYRQGEITGELFF.

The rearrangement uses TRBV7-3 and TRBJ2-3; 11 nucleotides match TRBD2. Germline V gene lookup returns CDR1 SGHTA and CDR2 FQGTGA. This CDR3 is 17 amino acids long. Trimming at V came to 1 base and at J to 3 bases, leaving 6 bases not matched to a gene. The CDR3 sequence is CASSLRLAGGRTDTQYF. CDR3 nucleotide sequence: TGTGCCAGCAGCTTAAGGCTAGCGGGGGGCCGAACAGATACGCAGTATTTT.

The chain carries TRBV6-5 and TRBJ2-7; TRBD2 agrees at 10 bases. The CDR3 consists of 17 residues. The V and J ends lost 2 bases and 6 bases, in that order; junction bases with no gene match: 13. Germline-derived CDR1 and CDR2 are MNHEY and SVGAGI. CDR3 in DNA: TGTGCCAGCAGTTACGTGATAGCGGGGGGAGGAGGTGGCGAGCAGTACTTC. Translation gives CASSYVIAGGGGGEQYF.

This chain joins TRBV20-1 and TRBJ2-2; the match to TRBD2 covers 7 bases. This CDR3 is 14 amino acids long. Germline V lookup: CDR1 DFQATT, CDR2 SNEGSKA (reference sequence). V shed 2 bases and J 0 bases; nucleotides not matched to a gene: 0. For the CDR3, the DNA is TGCAGTGCTAGACGGGAGGCGAACACCGGGGAGCTGTTTTTT. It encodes CSARREANTGELFF.

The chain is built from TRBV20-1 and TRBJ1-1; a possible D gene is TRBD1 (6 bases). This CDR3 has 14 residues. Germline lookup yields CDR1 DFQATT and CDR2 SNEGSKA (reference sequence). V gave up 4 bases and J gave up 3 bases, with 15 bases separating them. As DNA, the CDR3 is TGCAGTGCTACGTACCCAGGGGAAGACACTGAAGCTTTCTTT. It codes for CSATYPGEDTEAFF.

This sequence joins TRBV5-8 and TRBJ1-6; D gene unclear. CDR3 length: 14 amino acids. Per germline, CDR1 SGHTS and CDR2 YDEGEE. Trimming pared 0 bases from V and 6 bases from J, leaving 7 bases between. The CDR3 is CASSLGRSNSPLHF. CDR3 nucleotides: TGTGCCAGCAGCTTGGGCAGGAGTAATTCACCCCTCCACTTT.

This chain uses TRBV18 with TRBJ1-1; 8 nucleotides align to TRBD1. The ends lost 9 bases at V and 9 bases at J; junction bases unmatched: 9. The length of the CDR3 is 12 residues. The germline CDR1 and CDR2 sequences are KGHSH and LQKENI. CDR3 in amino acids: CARAKTGDQAFF. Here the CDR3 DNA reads TGTGCCAGAGCCAAGACAGGGGACCAAGCTTTCTTT.

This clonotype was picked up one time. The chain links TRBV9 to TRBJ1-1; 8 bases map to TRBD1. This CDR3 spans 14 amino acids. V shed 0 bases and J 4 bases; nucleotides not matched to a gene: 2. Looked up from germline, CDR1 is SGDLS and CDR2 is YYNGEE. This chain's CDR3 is CASSVAGQGTEAFF. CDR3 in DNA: TGTGCCAGCAGCGTAGCTGGACAGGGCACTGAAGCTTTCTTT. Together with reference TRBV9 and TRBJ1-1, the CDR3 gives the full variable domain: DSGVTQTPKHLITATGQRVTLRCSPRSGDLSVYWYQQSLDQGLQFLIQYYNGEERAKGNILERFSAQQFPDLHSELNLSSLELGDSALYFCASSVAGQGTEAFFGQGTRLTVV.

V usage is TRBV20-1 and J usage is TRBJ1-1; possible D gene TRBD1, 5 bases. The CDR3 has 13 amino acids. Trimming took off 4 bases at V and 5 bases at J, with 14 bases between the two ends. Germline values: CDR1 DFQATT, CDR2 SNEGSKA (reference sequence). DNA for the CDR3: TGCAGTGCTACCTTAGCGGGGGGGACTGAAGCTTTCTTT. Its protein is CSATLAGGTEAFF.

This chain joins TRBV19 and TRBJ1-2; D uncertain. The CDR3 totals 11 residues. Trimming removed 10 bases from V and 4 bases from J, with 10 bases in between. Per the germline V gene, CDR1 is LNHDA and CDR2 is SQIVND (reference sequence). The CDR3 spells CATTFAYGYTF. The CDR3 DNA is TGTGCCACCACATTTGCCTATGGCTACACCTTC.

CDR3 protein: CASSQTGGVEGNTEAFF. The CDR3 DNA reads as TGTGCCAGCAGTCAGACAGGGGGCGTAGAGGGGAACACTGAAGCTTTCTTT. This chain links TRBV25-1 with TRBJ1-1; 10 bases match TRBD1. In germline, CDR1 is MGHDK, CDR2 SYGVNS. CDR3 length: 17 amino acids. J gave up 1 base and V 5 bases, and 10 bases lay outside the gene matches.

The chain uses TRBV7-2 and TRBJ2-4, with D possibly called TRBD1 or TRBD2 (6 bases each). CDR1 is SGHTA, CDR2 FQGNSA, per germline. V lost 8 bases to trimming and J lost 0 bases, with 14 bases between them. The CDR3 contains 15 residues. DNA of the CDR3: TGTGCCAGCGGCCGGACGGGGGCAGCCAAAAACATTCAGTACTTC. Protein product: CASGRTGAAKNIQYF.

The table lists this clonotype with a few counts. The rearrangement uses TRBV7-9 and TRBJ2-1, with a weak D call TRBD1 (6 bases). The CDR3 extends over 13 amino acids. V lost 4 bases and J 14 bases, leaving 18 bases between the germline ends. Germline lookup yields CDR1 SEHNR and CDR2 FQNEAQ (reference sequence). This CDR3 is CASSSVGGRGKFF. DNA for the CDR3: TGTGCCAGCAGCTCCGTTGGGGGCAGGGGCAAGTTCTTC. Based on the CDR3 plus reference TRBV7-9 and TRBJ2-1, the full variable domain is DTGVSQNPRHKITKRGQNVTFRCDPISEHNRLYWYRQTLGQGPEFLTYFQNEAQLEKSRLLSDRFSAERPKGSFSTLEIQRTEQGDSAMYLCASSSVGGRGKFFGPGTRLTVL.

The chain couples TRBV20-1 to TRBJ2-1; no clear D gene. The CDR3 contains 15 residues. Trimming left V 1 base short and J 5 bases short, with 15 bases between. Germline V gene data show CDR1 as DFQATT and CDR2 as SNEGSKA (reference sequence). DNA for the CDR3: TGCAGTGCTAGAGTCCCTCGGCGGAGAAACAATGAGCAGTTCTTC. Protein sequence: CSARVPRRRNNEQFF.

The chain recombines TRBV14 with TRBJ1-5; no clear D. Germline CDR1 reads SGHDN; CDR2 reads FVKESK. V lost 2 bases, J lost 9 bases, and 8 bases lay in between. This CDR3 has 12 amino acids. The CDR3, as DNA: TGTGCCAGCAGCCAAACGAACATGCCCCAGCATTTT. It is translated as CASSQTNMPQHF.

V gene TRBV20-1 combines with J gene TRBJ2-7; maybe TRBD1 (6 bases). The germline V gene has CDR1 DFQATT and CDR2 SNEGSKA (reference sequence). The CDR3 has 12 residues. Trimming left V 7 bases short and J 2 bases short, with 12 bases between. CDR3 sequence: CSGRQDTYEQYF. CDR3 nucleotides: TGCAGTGGCCGACAGGACACCTACGAGCAGTACTTC.

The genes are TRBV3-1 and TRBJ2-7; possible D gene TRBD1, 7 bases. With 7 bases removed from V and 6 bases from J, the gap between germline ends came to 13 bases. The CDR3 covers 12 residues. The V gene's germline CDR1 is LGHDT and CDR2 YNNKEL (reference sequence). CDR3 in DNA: TGTGCCAGCACCTCAGGGGGAGGCGAGCAGTACTTC. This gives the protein CASTSGGGEQYF.